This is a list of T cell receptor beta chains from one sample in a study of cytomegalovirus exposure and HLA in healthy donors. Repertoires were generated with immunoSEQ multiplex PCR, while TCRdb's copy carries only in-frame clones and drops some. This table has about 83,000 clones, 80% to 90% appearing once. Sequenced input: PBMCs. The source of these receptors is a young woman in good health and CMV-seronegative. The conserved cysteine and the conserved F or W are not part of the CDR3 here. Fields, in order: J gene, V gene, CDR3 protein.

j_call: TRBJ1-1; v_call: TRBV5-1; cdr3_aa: ASSRGPNTEAF
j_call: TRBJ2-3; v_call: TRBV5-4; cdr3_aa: ASSLEGRVSVGTDTQY
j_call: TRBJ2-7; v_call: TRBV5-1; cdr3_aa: ASSRYEGYEQY
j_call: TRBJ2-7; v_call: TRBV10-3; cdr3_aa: AISGGLRDYEQY
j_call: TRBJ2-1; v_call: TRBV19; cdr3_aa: ASSIDLSSYNEQF
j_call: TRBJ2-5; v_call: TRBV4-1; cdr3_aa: ASSQETQRGDQETQY
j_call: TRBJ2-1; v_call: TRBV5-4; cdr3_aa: ATGTSLYNEQF
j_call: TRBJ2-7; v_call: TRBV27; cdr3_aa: ASSSPPNEQY
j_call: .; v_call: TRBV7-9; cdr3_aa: ASSLALEGYEQY
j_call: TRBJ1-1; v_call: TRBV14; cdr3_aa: ASSQRGAGTEAF
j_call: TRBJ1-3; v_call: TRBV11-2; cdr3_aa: ASSLEIAGNTIY
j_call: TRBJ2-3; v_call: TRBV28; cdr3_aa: ASSLTRVTDTQY
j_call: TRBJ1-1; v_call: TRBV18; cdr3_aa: ASSPLEQGLATEAF
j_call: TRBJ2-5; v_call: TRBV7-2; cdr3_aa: ASSSGHPTGETQY
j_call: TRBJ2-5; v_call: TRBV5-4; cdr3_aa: ASEAADETQY
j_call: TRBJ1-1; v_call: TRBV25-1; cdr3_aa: ASSVRGGGNTEAF
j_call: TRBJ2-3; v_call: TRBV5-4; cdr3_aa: ASNPGQGTQY
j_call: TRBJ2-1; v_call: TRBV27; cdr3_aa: ASRSSGLNEQF
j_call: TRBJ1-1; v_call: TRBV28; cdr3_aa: ASTISAGEAF
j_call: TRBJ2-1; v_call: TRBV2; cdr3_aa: ASSVPSGGRSSYNEQF
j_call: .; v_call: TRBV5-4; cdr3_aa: ASSPEGTYEQY
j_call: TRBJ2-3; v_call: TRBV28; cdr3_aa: ASSLWLAGGSDTQY
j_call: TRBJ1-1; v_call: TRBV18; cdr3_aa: ASSPVSVGGADTEAF
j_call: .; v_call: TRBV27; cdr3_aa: ASTPTSGSSYEQY
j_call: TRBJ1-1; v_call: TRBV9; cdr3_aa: ASSVAVQREDTEAF
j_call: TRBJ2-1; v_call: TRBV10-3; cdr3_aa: AISGGGQYNEQF
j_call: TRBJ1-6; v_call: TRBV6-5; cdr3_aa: ASSNFGTGDSPLH
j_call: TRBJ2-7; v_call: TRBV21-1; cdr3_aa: ASTPTGGGRGNEQY
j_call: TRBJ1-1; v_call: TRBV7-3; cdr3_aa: ASSMTGHGSEAF
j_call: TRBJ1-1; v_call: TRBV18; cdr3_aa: ASSPPRGQGITEAF
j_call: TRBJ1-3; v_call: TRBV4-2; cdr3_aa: ASSLGQGYNSGNTIY
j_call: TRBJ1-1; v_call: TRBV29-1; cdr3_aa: SVEDRRRRFTEAF
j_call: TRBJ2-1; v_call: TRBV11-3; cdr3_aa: ASSLGSGGYNEQF
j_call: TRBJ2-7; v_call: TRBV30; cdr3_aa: AWSVGGLTYEQY
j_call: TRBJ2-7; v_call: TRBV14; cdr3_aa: ASSQVNRMSYEQY
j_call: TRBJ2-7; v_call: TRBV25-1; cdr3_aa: ASSPTALSYEQY
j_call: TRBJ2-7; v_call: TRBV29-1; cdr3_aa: SVASGDSYEQY
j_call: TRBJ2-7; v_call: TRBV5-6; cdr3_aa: ASSLGGYEQY
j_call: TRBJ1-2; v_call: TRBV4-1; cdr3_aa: ASSQVGGRNYGYT
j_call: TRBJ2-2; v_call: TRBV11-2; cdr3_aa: ASSLTSYTGELF
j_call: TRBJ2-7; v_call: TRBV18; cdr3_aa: ASSPFGQGPYEQY
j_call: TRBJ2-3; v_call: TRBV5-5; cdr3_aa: ASSRITSGIIYTQY
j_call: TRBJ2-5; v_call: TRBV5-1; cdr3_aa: ASISGTGMSTQY
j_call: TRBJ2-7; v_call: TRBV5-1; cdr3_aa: ASSLVAGDTYEQY
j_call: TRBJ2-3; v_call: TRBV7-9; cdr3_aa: ASSPPGTAGGRGTDTQY
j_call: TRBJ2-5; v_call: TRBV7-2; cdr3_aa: ASSLGTGPQETQY
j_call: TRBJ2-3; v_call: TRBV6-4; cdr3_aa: ASSVRTSVNTDTQY
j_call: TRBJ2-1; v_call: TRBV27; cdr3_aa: ASRPGGGEQF
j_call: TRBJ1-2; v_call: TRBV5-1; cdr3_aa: VSSLPESYGYT
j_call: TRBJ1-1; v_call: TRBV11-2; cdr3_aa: ASSPNSWESPGDTEAF
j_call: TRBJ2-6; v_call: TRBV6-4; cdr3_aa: ASAYSASGANVLT
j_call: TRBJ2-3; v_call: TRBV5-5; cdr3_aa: ASSLAVTDTQY
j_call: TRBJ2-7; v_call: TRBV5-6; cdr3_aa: ASSLYGAGKINEQY
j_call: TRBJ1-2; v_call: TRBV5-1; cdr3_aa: AGSLGAGSPGYT
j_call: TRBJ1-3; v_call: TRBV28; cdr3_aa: ASSSGGSGNTIY
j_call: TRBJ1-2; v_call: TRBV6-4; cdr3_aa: ASSEEIGGYGYT
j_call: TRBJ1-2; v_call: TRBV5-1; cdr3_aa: ASSRGQGGYGYT
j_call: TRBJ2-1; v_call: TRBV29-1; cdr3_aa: SVGRDISYNEQF